These 30 T cell receptor beta chains were sequenced from one sample in a study of STAT5B mutations in CD4+ large granular lymphocyte leukemia (dated by TCRdb to between 2021 and 2023). Receptor amplification or capture employed the immunoSEQ multiplex PCR assay. The immuneACCESS repertoire file appears here via TCRdb, limited to in-frame rearrangements. These files lack a portion of the clones; in checked studies, under half of the deficit traces to unresolved V genes, and the cause of the others is not known. The table for this sample lists tens of thousands of clones; roughly 85% of them were counted only once. The ten largest clones take up approximately 1.2% of the sample. The source material was CD4+ T cells from blood buffy coats. These receptor sequences come from a human donor in good health.

J is TRBJ2-7 and V is TRBV29-1; TRBD1 agrees at 9 bases. After removal of 6 bases from V and 6 bases from J, the junction contained 9 bases not matched to a gene. Looked up from germline, CDR1 is SQVTM and CDR2 is ANQGSEA. This CDR3 spans 13 amino acids. CDR3 in amino acids: CSVIRDRAGEQYF. The CDR3 DNA reads TGCAGCGTAATCCGGGACAGGGCTGGCGAGCAGTACTTC.

The rearrangement uses TRBV28 and TRBJ2-2; 7 bases agree with TRBD1. V trimming: 5 bases; J trimming: 5 bases; junction bases outside the gene matches: 2. This CDR3 contains 13 residues. Per the germline V gene, CDR1 is MDHEN and CDR2 is SYDVKM. Here the CDR3 DNA reads TGTGCCAGCAGTACGGACAGGACCGGGGAGCTGTTTTTT. This sequence encodes CASSTDRTGELFF.

This clone was detected a few times. The rearrangement links TRBV30 to TRBJ2-1; D is undetermined. V lost 0 bases and J lost 9, with 9 bases in between. From germline, CDR1 is GTSNPN and CDR2 SVGIG (reference sequence). The CDR3 has 12 amino acids. Written as DNA, the CDR3 is TGTGCCTGGAGTGTCTCGGAGAGTGAGCAGTTCTTC. As protein: CAWSVSESEQFF.

The chain employs TRBV25-1 and TRBJ2-1; 8 bases line up with TRBD2. The V segment lost 4 bases and the J segment 8 bases; nucleotides outside the gene matches: 4. The CDR3 loop spans 13 amino acids. CDR1 MGHDK and CDR2 SYGVNS come from the germline V gene. CDR3 region: CASSVAGYYEQFF. In nucleotides, the CDR3 is TGTGCCAGCAGTGTAGCGGGATACTATGAGCAGTTCTTC.

The chain joins TRBV11-2 to TRBJ2-3, with 8 bases aligning to TRBD2. Looked up from germline, CDR1 is SGHAT and CDR2 is FQNNGV. The CDR3 totals 15 residues. V lost 7 bases and J lost 0; bases outside the gene matches: 6. DNA of the CDR3: TGTGCCAGCACCCTTAGCGGGGCTAGCACAGATACGCAGTATTTT. Translating gives CASTLSGASTDTQYF.

CDR3 region: CASNDRFNEKLFF. As DNA, the CDR3 is TGTGCCAGTAATGACCGCTTCAATGAAAAACTGTTTTTT. The J gene is TRBJ1-4, the V gene TRBV19; D gene ambiguous. This CDR3 contains 13 residues. Trimming removed 7 bases at V and 5 bases at J, with 11 bases between. CDR1 and CDR2 from the germline V gene are LNHDA and SQIVND (reference sequence).

The chain has TRBV30 and TRBJ2-1; no clear D. Germline-derived CDR1 and CDR2 are GTSNPN and SVGIG (reference sequence). The CDR3 runs 12 residues. CDR3 amino acids: CAGRVVSYEQFF. CDR3 bases: TGTGCGGGTAGGGTGGTTTCGTATGAGCAGTTCTTC.

This clone showed up just a few times. This chain joins TRBV4-1 and TRBJ1-2; D is perhaps TRBD1 (5 bases). CDR3 length: 15 amino acids. Germline-derived CDR1 and CDR2 are MGHRA and YSYEKL. Trimming left V 2 bases short and J 1 base short, with 11 bases between. This CDR3 is CASSQLLTVNYGYTF. The CDR3 bases are TGCGCCAGCAGCCAACTTTTGACAGTTAACTATGGCTACACCTTC.

The chain joins TRBV9 to TRBJ2-5; 9 nucleotides line up with TRBD1. The DNA end is a closer match to TRBJ2-7, so the J assignment may be wrong. Germline CDR1 is SGDLS and CDR2 is YYNGEE. This CDR3 is 14 amino acids long. The CDR3 here is CASSVTGGSYEQYF. The DNA for the CDR3 is TGTGCCAGCAGCGTGACAGGGGGCTCCTACGAGCAGTACTTC.

The chain employs TRBV6-5 and TRBJ2-2; weak D call: TRBD2 (7 bases). This CDR3 region has 16 residues. Trimming shortened V by 2 bases and J by 4 bases, and 14 bases separated the two germline ends. The V gene's germline CDR1 is MNHEY and CDR2 SVGAGI. The CDR3 is CASSYLQGGITGELFF. The DNA for the CDR3 is TGTGCCAGCAGTTACCTACAGGGAGGGATCACCGGGGAGCTGTTTTTT.

J is TRBJ1-2 and V is TRBV5-4, with 7 bases identical to TRBD1. V shed 2 bases, J shed 2 bases, and the junction held 0 bases outside the gene matches. The CDR3 covers 13 residues. Germline-derived CDR1 and CDR2 are SGHNT and YYREEE (reference sequence). CDR3: CASSLQGNYGYTF. The CDR3 bases are TGTGCCAGCAGCTTACAGGGGAACTATGGCTACACCTTC.

In DNA form, the CDR3 reads TGCGCCAGCAGCTTGGACAGAAACTATGGCTACACCTTC. Residues: CASSLDRNYGYTF. V and J are TRBV5-1 and TRBJ1-2; no firm D call. Between the trimmed V and J ends, which lost 0 bases and 2 bases, there was a span of 5 bases. Germline V lookup: CDR1 SGHRS, CDR2 YFSETQ. The CDR3 has 13 residues. Variable domain in full (rest from reference TRBV5-1 and TRBJ1-2): KAGVTQTPRYLIKTRGQQVTLSCSPISGHRSVSWYQQTPGQGLQFLFEYFSETQRNKGNFPGRFSGRQFSNSRSEMNVSTLELGDSALYLCASSLDRNYGYTFGSGTRLTVV.

This clone is labeled medium-sized (0.01 to 0.1%). The chain couples TRBV4-1 to TRBJ1-2; the D is unclear. The CDR3 has 13 residues. CDR1 is MGHRA, CDR2 YSYEKL, per germline. Deletions cut 3 bases from V and 1 base from J, with 6 bases between. The CDR3 coding sequence is TGCGCCAGCAGCCACCAGGTTAACTATGGCTACACCTTC. Its protein product is CASSHQVNYGYTF.

This chain joins TRBV5-1 and TRBJ2-7; possibly TRBD1 for D (6 bases). The CDR3 is 14 residues long. V was pared by 4 bases and J by 3 bases, with 14 bases between. Germline V gives CDR1 SGHRS, CDR2 YFSETQ. CDR3 sequence reads: CASSGGQSNYEQYF. CDR3 bases: TGCGCCAGCAGCGGTGGACAGTCCAACTACGAGCAGTACTTC. Looking up the rest from reference TRBV5-1 and TRBJ2-7 gives the full variable domain: KAGVTQTPRYLIKTRGQQVTLSCSPISGHRSVSWYQQTPGQGLQFLFEYFSETQRNKGNFPGRFSGRQFSNSRSEMNVSTLELGDSALYLCASSGGQSNYEQYFGPGTRLTVT.

This chain uses TRBV7-9 with TRBJ2-2; 8 bases are shared with TRBD2. Germline V lookup: CDR1 SEHNR, CDR2 FQNEAQ (reference sequence). The CDR3 totals 16 residues. Trimming took 0 bases from V and 6 from J; bases not matched to a gene: 6. The CDR3 sequence is CASSLALAGGSGELFF. The CDR3 nucleotides are TGTGCCAGCAGCTTAGCGCTTGCGGGAGGATCCGGGGAGCTGTTTTTT.

The chain combines TRBV6-5 with TRBJ2-7; 9 nucleotides match TRBD1. V shed 2 bases, J shed 5 bases, and the junction held 4 bases outside the gene matches. CDR1 MNHEY and CDR2 SVGAGI come from the germline V gene. The CDR3 contains 14 residues. The CDR3 sequence: CASSYRDRDHEQYF. CDR3 nucleotide sequence: TGTGCCAGCAGTTACCGGGACAGGGACCACGAGCAGTACTTC.

V usage is TRBV9 and J usage is TRBJ2-3; 11 bases are shared with TRBD2. V lost 3 bases, J lost 5 bases, and 5 bases stayed unmatched. In germline, CDR1 is SGDLS, CDR2 YYNGEE. The CDR3 is made up of 15 amino acids. CDR3 sequence reads: CASSATSGSGDTQYF. The CDR3 DNA reads TGTGCCAGCAGCGCCACTAGCGGGAGCGGAGATACGCAGTATTTT.

The rearrangement links TRBV5-4 to TRBJ1-3; TRBD1 might be the D (6 bases). This CDR3 comprises 17 residues. V was pared by 4 bases and J by 0 bases, with 17 bases between. In germline, CDR1 is SGHNT, CDR2 YYREEE (reference sequence). CDR3 loop: CASSPGGRSGSGNTIYF. The CDR3 nucleotides read TGTGCCAGCAGCCCGGGGGGGCGGAGCGGCTCTGGAAACACCATATATTTT.

The gene calls are TRBV28 and TRBJ1-2; possible D gene TRBD1, 5 bases. Germline loops: CDR1 MDHEN, CDR2 SYDVKM. The germline V and J ends were trimmed by 3 bases and 6 bases, with 20 bases remaining between them. The CDR3 consists of 16 residues. The CDR3 nucleotides are TGTGCCAGCAGTTTCCCCCGTAGACAGAAGGTGGATGGCTACACCTTC. Amino acid sequence: CASSFPRRQKVDGYTF.

The CDR3 sequence: CASSRGPSNQPQHF. The CDR3 DNA sequence: TGTGCCAGTAGTAGAGGGCCTAGCAATCAGCCCCAGCATTTT. The V and J genes are TRBV19 and TRBJ1-5; D remains ambiguous. Germline V CDR1 and CDR2: LNHDA, SQIVND (reference sequence). The CDR3 contains 14 residues. Trimming shortened V by 4 bases and J by 0 bases, and 7 bases separated the two germline ends.

The DNA of the CDR3 is TGTGCCAGCAGCGTAACTACAGGGGTTGGGAGCAATCAGCCCCAGCATTTT. Translated, it gives CASSVTTGVGSNQPQHF. The chain has TRBV7-9 and TRBJ1-5, with TRBD1 matching 7 bases. CDR3 length: 17 residues. The V segment lost 5 bases and the J segment 1 base; nucleotides outside the gene matches: 11. From germline, CDR1 is SEHNR and CDR2 FQNEAQ (reference sequence).

This clone was seen once. This chain uses TRBV6-5 with TRBJ2-7, with D perhaps matching TRBD1 (5 bases). V gave up 4 bases and J gave up 3 bases, with 16 bases separating them. Germline values: CDR1 MNHEY, CDR2 SVGAGI. CDR3 length: 15 amino acids. CDR3 loop: CASSSLKLGLYEQYF. The DNA for the CDR3 is TGTGCCAGCAGTTCCTTGAAACTGGGGCTCTACGAGCAGTACTTC.

The chain has TRBV10-3 and TRBJ1-3; possibly TRBD1 for D (6 bases). V lost 6 bases to trimming and J lost 0 bases, with 15 bases between them. From germline, CDR1 is ENHRY and CDR2 SYGVKD. This CDR3 spans 16 amino acids. In DNA form, the CDR3 reads TGTGCCATCAGAACGGACAGTGCGCCCTCTGGAAACACCATATATTTT. This translates into CAIRTDSAPSGNTIYF.

Note on this clone: Other DNA variants within this sample encode the same CDR3. The chain has TRBV4-3 and TRBJ2-3; 10 bases line up with TRBD2. From germline, CDR1 is LGHNA and CDR2 YSLEER. The CDR3 covers 16 residues. J gave up 4 bases and V 0 bases, and 4 bases lay outside the gene matches. CDR3 coding DNA: TGCGCCAGCAGCCAAGATCTAGCGGGAGTGGCAGATACGCAGTATTTT. This gives the protein CASSQDLAGVADTQYF.

The V and J genes are TRBV25-1 and TRBJ1-4; D may be TRBD1 (5 bases). The germline V and J ends were trimmed by 1 base and 7 bases, with 13 bases remaining between them. The germline V gene has CDR1 MGHDK and CDR2 SYGVNS. The CDR3 loop spans 15 amino acids. DNA for the CDR3: TGTGCCAGCAGTGAATTCGGGCAGGGTACTGAAAAACTGTTTTTT. Translating it yields CASSEFGQGTEKLFF.

The chain links TRBV5-6 to TRBJ1-2, with 7 bases identical to TRBD1. The V gene end was trimmed by 4 bases and the J gene end by 8 bases; junction bases not matched to a gene: 8. Germline V gene data show CDR1 as SGHDT and CDR2 as YYEEEE. The CDR3 is 13 residues long. CDR3 protein: CASSQGDWEGYTF. CDR3 nucleotides: TGTGCCAGCAGCCAGGGGGATTGGGAAGGCTACACCTTC.

Concerning this clone itself: This specimen includes other DNA sequences encoding the same CDR3. This sequence joins TRBV5-1 and TRBJ2-5, with 7 positions matching TRBD1. J lost 3 bases, V lost 4 bases, and 3 bases had no gene match. Germline CDR1 is SGHRS and CDR2 is YFSETQ. The CDR3 consists of 13 residues. The CDR3 sequence is CASSLGTEETQYF. The CDR3 region has the DNA TGCGCCAGCAGCCTCGGGACAGAAGAGACCCAGTACTTC.

This clone came up once. The rearrangement joins TRBV5-1 to TRBJ1-2; D perhaps matches TRBD1 (5 bases). From germline, CDR1 is SGHRS and CDR2 YFSETQ. V lost 0 bases to trimming and J lost 3 bases, with 18 bases between them. This CDR3 is built from 17 residues. The CDR3, as DNA: TGCGCCAGCAGCTTGGGCGTTGGACAAGGGTCCGACTATGGCTACACCTTC. Its translation is CASSLGVGQGSDYGYTF.

V and J are TRBV19 and TRBJ2-1; perhaps TRBD1 as D (6 bases). The V end lost 6 bases, the J end lost 4 bases, and 13 bases lay between the germline ends. Germline lookup yields CDR1 LNHDA and CDR2 SQIVND (reference sequence). The CDR3 has 14 amino acids. The CDR3 DNA is TGTGCCAGTAGCAAGGCAGGGGATTACAATGAGCAGTTCTTC. It specifies CASSKAGDYNEQFF. Looking up the rest from reference TRBV19 and TRBJ2-1 gives the full variable domain: DGGITQSPKYLFRKEGQNVTLSCEQNLNHDAMYWYRQDPGQGLRLIYYSQIVNDFQKGDIAEGYSVSREKKESFPLTVTSAQKNPTAFYLCASSKAGDYNEQFFGPGTRLTVL.

V and J are TRBV5-1 and TRBJ2-4, with 10 bases aligning to TRBD1. This CDR3 is 14 amino acids long. Losses at the gene ends were 3 bases for V and 5 bases for J; bases not matched to a gene: 2. Germline V gene sequence: CDR1 SGHRS, CDR2 YFSETQ. CDR3 protein: CASSSTGGENIQYF. DNA of the CDR3: TGCGCCAGCAGCTCGACAGGGGGCGAAAACATTCAGTACTTC. Together with reference TRBV5-1 and TRBJ2-4, the CDR3 gives the full variable domain: KAGVTQTPRYLIKTRGQQVTLSCSPISGHRSVSWYQQTPGQGLQFLFEYFSETQRNKGNFPGRFSGRQFSNSRSEMNVSTLELGDSALYLCASSSTGGENIQYFGAGTRLSVL.